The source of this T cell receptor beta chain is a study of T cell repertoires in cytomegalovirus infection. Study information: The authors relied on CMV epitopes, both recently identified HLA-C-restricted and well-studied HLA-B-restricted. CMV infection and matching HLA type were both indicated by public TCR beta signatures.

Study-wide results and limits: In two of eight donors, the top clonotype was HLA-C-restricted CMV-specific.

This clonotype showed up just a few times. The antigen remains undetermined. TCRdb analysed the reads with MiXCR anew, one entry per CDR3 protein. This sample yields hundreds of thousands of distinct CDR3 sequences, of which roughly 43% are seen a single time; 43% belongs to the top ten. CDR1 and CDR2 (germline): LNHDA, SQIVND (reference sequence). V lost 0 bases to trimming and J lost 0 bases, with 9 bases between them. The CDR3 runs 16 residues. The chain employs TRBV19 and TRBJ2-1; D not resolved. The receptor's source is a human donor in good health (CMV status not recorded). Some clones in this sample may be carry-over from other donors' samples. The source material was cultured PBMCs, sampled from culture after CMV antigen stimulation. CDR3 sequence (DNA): TGTGCCAGTAGTATAGAGCTATACGTCTCCTACAATGAGCAGTTCTTC. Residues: CASSIELYVSYNEQFF. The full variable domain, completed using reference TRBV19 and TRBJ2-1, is DGGITQSPKYLFRKEGQNVTLSCEQNLNHDAMYWYRQDPGQGLRLIYYSQIVNDFQKGDIAEGYSVSREKKESFPLTVTSAQKNPTAFYLCASSIELYVSYNEQFFGPGTRLTVL.